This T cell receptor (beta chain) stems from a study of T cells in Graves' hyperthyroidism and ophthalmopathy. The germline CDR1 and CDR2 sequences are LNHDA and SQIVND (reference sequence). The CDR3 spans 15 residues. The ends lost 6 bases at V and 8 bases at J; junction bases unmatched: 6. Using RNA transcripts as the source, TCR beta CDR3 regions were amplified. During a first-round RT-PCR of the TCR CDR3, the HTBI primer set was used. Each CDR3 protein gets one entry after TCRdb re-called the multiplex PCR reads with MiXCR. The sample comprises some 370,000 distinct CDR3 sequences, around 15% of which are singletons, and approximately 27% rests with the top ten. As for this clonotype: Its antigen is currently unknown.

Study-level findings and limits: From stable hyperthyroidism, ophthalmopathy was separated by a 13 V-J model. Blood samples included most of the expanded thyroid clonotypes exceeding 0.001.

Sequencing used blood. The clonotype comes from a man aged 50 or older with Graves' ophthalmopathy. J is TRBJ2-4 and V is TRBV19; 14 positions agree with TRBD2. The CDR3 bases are TGTGCCAGTAGGACCGGGACTAGCGGGAGAGACATTCAGTACTTC. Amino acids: CASRTGTSGRDIQYF.